This paragraph covers one T cell receptor beta chain sequence. Its antigen is undetermined. The data were obtained in a study of resident and recirculating memory T cells in vitiligo. For the study at large: Samples were epidermis from two lesional and two nonlesional sites, plus PBMCs.

TCRdb keeps only in-frame clones here, not all; method: immunoSEQ multiplex PCR. This table has some 70,000 clones, 90% to 95% appearing once. Stable vitiligo meant no lesion change over the previous 6 months. J gave up 4 bases and V 2 bases, and 3 bases lay outside the gene matches. This CDR3 contains 14 residues. Germline CDR1 reads SEHNR; CDR2 reads FQNEAQ (reference sequence). Overall study findings and caveats: No single dominant TCR clone appeared; lesion clonality varied. Sequences differed between biopsy sites and patients, suggesting private specificity.

The V and J genes are TRBV7-9 and TRBJ2-5; TRBD2 matches at 8 bases. This TCR was recovered from a male donor with vitiligo. The source material was blood. In DNA form, the CDR3 reads TGTGCCAGCAGCTTATATCGGGAGGGAGAGACCCAGTACTTC. Protein product: CASSLYREGETQYF.